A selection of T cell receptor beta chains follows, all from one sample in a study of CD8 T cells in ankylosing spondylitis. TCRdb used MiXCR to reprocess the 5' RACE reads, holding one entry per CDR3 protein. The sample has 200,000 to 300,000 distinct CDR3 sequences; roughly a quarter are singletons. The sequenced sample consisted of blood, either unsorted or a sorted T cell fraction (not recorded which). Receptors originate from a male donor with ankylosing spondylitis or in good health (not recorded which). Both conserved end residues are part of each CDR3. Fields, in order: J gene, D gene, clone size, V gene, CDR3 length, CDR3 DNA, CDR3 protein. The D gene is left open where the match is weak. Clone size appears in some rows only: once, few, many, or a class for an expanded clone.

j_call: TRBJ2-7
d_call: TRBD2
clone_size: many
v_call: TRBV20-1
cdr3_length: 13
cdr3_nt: TGCAGTGCTAGAGAGGGACTAGTGTACGAGCAGTACTTC
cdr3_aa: CSAREGLVYEQYF

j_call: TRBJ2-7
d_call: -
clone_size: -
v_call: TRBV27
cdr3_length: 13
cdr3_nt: TGTGCCAGCCGACTCGGGTGGGGCTACGAGCAGTACTTC
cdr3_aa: CASRLGWGYEQYF

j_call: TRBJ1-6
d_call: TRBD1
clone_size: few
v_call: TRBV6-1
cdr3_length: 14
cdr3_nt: TGTGCCAGCAGTACCAGACAGGGTAATTCACCCCTCCACTTT
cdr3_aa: CASSTRQGNSPLHF

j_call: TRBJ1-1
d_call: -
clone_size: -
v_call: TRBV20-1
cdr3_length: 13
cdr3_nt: TGCAGTGCTAGACAGGGAATTATGACTGAAGCTTTCTTT
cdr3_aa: CSARQGIMTEAFF

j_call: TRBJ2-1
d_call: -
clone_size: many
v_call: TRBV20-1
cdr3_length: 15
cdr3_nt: TGCAGTGCTAGAGACCGGCCCACAGGGAACAATGAGCAGTTCTTC
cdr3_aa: CSARDRPTGNNEQFF

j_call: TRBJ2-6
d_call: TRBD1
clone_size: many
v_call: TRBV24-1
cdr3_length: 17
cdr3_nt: TGTGCCACCAGTGACGGACAGGGAACGCCTGGGGCCAACGTCCTGACTTTC
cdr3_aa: CATSDGQGTPGANVLTF

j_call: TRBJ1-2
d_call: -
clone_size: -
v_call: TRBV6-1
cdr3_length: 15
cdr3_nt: TGTGCCAGCAGTGTGGTTTTGCTTGATAACTATGGCTACACCTTC
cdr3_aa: CASSVVLLDNYGYTF

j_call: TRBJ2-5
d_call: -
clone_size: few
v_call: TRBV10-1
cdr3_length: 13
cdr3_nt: TGCGCCAGCAGTGATGCGGGGGCAGAGACCCAGTACTTC
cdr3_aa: CASSDAGAETQYF

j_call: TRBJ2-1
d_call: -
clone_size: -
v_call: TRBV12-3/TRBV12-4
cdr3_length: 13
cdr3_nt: TGTGCCAGCACTCTGGGCATCTACAATGAGCAGTTCTTC
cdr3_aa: CASTLGIYNEQFF

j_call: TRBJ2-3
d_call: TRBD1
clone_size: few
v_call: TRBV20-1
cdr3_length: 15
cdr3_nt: TGCAGTGCTATCCCGACAGGGTGGAGCACAGATACGCAGTATTTT
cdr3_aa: CSAIPTGWSTDTQYF

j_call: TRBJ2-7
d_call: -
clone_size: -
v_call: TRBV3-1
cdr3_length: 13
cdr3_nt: TGTGCCAGCAGCGAGTATAACTCCTACGAGCAGTACTTC
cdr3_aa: CASSEYNSYEQYF

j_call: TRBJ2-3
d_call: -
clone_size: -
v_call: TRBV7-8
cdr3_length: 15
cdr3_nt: TGTGCCAGCAGCCCCGGGAGGGGGCCCCCAGATACGCAGTATTTT
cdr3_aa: CASSPGRGPPDTQYF

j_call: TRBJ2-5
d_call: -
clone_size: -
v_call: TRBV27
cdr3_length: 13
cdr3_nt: TGTGCCAGCAGCGGTGGGGGCGGGGAGACCCAGTACTTC
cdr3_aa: CASSGGGGETQYF

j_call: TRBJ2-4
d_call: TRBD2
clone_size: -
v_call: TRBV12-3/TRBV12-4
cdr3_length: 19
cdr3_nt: TGTGCCATCAGTTTATTCGGGACTAGCGGGGCATATGGCAAAAACATTCAGTACTTC
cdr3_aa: CAISLFGTSGAYGKNIQYF

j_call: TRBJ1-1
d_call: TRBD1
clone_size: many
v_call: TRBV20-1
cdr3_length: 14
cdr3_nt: TGCAGTGCTCCCCGGGACAGGGGGCGGACTGAAGCTTTCTTT
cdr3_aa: CSAPRDRGRTEAFF

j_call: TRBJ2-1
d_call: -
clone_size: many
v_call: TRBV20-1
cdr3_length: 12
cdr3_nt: TGCAGTGGAAGAGCAGTATACAATGAGCAGTTCTTC
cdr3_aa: CSGRAVYNEQFF

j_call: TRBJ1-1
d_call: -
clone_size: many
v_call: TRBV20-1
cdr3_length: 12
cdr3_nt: TGCAGTGCTGGCGGGATGAACACTGAAGCTTTCTTT
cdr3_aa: CSAGGMNTEAFF

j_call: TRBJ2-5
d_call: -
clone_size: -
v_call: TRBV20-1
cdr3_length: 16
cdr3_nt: TGCAGTGCTAGTATGCGTAGACAGGAGGTACGGGAGACCCAGTACTTC
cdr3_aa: CSASMRRQEVRETQYF

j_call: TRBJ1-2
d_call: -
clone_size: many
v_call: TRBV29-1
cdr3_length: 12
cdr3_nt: TGCAGCGCAGGAGGGTATAACTATGGCTACACCTTC
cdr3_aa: CSAGGYNYGYTF

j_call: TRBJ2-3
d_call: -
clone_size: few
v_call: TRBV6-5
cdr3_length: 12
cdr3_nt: TGTGCCAGCAAACGACTCCGCTTAACGCAGTATTTT
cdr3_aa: CASKRLRLTQYF

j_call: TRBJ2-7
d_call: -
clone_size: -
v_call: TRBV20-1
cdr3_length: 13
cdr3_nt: TGCAGTGCTACCGGTCCGTTCTCCTACGAGCAGTACTTC
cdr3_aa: CSATGPFSYEQYF

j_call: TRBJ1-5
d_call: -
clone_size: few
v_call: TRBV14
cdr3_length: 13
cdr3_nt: TGTGCCAGCAGCCAGGACCTTTATCAGCCCCAGCATTTT
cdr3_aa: CASSQDLYQPQHF

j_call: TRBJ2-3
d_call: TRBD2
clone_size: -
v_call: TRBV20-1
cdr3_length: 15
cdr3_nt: TGCAGTGCTAATCCGGGACTAGCGGGGTTAGATACGCAGTATTTT
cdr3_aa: CSANPGLAGLDTQYF

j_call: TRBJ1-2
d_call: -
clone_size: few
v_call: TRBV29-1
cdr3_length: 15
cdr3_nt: TGCAGCGTTGAAGTATCGGGGCCCCGAGGGTATGGCTACACCTTC
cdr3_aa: CSVEVSGPRGYGYTF

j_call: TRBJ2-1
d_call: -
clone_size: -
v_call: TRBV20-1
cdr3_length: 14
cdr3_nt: TGCAGTGCTAGATTTGGAAGCTCCTACAATGAGCAGTTCTTC
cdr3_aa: CSARFGSSYNEQFF

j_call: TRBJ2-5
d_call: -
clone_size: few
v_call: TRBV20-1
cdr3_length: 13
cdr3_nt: TGCAGTGCTAGAGCCTCCGATAAGAAGACCCAGTACTTC
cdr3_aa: CSARASDKKTQYF

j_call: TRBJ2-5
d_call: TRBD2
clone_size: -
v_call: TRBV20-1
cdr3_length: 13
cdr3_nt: TGCAGTGCAATAGCGGGGGCGGGGGAGACCCAGTACTTC
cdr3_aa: CSAIAGAGETQYF

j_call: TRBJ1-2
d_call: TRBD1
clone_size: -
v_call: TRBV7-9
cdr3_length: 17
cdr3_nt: TGTGCCAGCAGCCATGGACCAGGGGGACTCTTAAGTTATGGCTACACCTTC
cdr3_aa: CASSHGPGGLLSYGYTF